This T cell receptor (beta chain) was captured by sequencing in a study of breast tumors, draining lymph nodes, adjacent tissues. Overall study findings and caveats: Compared with lymph nodes, tumors were less diverse; compared with nontumor tissue, more.

For this clonotype: Its target is unknown.

Samples came from axillary lymph nodes draining the breast cancer. Germline V lookup: CDR1 SNHLY, CDR2 FYNNEI. With 4 bases clipped from V and 2 bases from J, the junction kept 0 bases outside the gene matches. The CDR3 consists of 13 residues. Via MiXCR, TCRdb re-called the multiplex PCR reads, giving one row per CDR3 protein. This table has about 89,000 distinct CDR3 sequences, more than 25% appearing once. The sequence came from a female donor with breast cancer. Some clones in this sample may be carry-over from other donors' samples. The chain uses TRBV2 and TRBJ2-5; 8 nucleotides match TRBD2. Source material: axillary lymph node tissue. DNA for the CDR3: TGTGCCAGCAGTGCTAGCGGGCAAGAGACCCAGTACTTC. As protein: CASSASGQETQYF.